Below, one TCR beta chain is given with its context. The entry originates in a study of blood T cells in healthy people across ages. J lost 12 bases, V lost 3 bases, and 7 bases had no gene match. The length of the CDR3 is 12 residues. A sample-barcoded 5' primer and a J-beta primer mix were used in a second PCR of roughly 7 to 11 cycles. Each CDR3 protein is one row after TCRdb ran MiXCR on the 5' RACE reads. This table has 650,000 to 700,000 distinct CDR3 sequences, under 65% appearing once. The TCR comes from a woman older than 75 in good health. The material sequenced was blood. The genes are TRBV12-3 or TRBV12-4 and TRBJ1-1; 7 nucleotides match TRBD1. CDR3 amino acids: CASSLAGTVTFF. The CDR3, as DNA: TGTGCCAGCAGTTTGGCCGGGACAGTGACTTTCTTT.